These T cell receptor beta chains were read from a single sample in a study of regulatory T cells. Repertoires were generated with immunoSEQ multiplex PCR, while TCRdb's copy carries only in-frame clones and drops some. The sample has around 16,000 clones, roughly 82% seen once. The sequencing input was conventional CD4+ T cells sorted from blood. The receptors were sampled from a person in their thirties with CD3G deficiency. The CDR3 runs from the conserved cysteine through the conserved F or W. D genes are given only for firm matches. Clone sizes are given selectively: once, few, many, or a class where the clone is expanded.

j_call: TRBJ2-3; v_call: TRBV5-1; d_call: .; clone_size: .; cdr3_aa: CASSDGSSPSDTQYF; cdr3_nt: TGCGCCAGCAGCGACGGGTCCAGCCCTTCAGATACGCAGTATTTT
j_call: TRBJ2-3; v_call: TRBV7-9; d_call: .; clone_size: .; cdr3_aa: CASSFTLDTDTQYF; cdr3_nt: TGTGCCAGCAGCTTTACCCTGGACACAGATACGCAGTATTTT
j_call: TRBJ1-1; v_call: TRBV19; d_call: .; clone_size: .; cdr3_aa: CASTSRYMGNTEAFF; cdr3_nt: TGTGCCAGTACCTCCCGATATATGGGTAACACTGAAGCTTTCTTT
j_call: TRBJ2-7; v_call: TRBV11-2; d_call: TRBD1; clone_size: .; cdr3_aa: CASSPRSQGGYEQYF; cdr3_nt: TGTGCCAGCAGCCCCAGATCACAGGGGGGTTACGAGCAGTACTTC
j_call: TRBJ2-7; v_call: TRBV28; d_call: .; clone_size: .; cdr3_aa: CASSLRGEQYF; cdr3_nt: TGTGCCAGCAGTTTACGGGGCGAGCAGTACTTC
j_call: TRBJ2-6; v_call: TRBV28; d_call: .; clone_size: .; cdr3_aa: CASSQKVSGANVLTF; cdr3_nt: TGTGCCAGCAGCCAAAAGGTCTCTGGGGCCAACGTCCTGACTTTC
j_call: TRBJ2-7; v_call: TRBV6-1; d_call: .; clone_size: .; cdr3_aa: CASSEAGSSYEQYF; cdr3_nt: TGTGCCAGCAGTGAGGCAGGCTCATCTTACGAGCAGTACTTC
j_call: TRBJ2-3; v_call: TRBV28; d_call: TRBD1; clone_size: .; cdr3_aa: CASRRTGLTDTQYF; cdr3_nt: TGTGCCAGCAGAAGGACAGGGCTCACAGATACGCAGTATTTT
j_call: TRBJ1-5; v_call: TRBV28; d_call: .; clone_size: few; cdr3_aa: CASSLLKTDSNQPQHF; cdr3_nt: TGTGCCAGCAGTTTACTAAAGACAGATAGCAATCAGCCCCAGCATTTT
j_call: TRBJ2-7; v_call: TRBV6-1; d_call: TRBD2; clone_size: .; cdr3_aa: CASSDMGLAGMSSYEQYF; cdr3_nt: TGTGCCAGCAGTGATATGGGACTAGCGGGGATGAGCTCCTACGAGCAGTACTTC
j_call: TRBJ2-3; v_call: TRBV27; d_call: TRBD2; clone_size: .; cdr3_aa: CASSHPPGLAGGSTDTQYF; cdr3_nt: TGTGCCAGCAGTCACCCTCCGGGACTAGCGGGGGGGAGCACAGATACGCAGTATTTT
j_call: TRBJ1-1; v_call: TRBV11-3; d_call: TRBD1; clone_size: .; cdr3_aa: CASSSGTVNTEAFF; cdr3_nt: TGTGCCAGCAGCTCTGGGACAGTGAACACTGAAGCTTTCTTT
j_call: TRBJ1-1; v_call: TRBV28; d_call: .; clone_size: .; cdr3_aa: CASSLPGTLNTEAFF; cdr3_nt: TGTGCCAGCAGTCTCCCCGGGACTTTGAACACTGAAGCTTTCTTT
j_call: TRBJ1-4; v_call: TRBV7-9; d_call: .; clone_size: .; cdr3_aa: CASSKDGTATNEKLFF; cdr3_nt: TGTGCCAGCAGCAAGGACGGCACCGCAACTAATGAAAAACTGTTTTTT
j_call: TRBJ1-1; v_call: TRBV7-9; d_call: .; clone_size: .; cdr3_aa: CASSLEFLNTEAFF; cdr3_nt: TGTGCCAGCAGCTTGGAATTTCTAAACACTGAAGCTTTCTTT
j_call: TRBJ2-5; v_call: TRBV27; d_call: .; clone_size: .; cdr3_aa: CASSSRGGPRDRRWTQYF; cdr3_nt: TGTGCCAGCAGTTCCAGGGGCGGCCCCCGAGATAGAAGGTGGACCCAGTACTTC
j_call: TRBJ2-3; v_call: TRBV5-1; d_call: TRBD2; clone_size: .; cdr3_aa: CASRGLAGGPKYF; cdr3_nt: TGCGCCAGCAGGGGCCTAGCGGGAGGGCCTAAGTATTTT
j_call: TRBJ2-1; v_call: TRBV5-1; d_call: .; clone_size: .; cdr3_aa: CASSLAGNEQFF; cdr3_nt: TGCGCCAGCAGCTTGGCGGGGAATGAGCAGTTCTTC
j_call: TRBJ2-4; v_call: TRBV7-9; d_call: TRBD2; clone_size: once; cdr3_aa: CASSRRIIAGGPDIQYF; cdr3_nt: TGTGCCAGCAGCCGAAGGATTATAGCGGGAGGGCCCGACATTCAGTACTTC
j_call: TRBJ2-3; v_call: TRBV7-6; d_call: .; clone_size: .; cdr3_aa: CASSLGVAAQSWHVTDTQYF; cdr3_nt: TGTGCCAGCAGCTTAGGAGTGGCAGCTCAGAGCTGGCACGTCACCGATACGCAGTATTTT
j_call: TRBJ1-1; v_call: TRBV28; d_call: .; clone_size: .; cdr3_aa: CASGEGGTEAFF; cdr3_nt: TGTGCCAGTGGTGAGGGAGGCACTGAAGCTTTCTTT
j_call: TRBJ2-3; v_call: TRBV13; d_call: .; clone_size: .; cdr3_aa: CASSISTDTQYF; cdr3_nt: TGTGCCAGCAGCATATCAACAGATACGCAGTATTTT
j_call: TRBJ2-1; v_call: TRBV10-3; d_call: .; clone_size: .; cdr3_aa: CAIRGSGTPRQFF; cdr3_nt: TGTGCCATCAGGGGGTCCGGGACTCCCCGGCAGTTCTTC
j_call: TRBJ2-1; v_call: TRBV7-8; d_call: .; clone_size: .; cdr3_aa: CASSRGGAEQFF; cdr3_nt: TGTGCCAGCAGCCGAGGGGGTGCGGAGCAGTTCTTC
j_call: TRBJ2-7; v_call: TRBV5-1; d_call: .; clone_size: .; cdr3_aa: CASSLVSGAPYEQYF; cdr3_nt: TGCGCCAGCAGCTTGGTGTCGGGGGCCCCCTACGAGCAGTACTTC
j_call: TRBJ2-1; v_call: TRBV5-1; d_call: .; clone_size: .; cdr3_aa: CASSLGLGAYEQFF; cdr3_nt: TGCGCCAGCAGCTTGGGGTTAGGGGCCTATGAGCAGTTCTTC